Shown below are 12 T cell receptor beta chains from a single sample sequenced in a study of Ad26.COV2.S vaccination and SARS-CoV-2 variants. Treatment meaning: over 15 received Ad26.COV2.S at low or high dose, single or two shots; about 5 received placebo; per-sample allocation not given. Specimen acquisition occurred on day 63 following the initial vaccine or placebo injection. Measured with immunoSEQ multiplex PCR; TCRdb has only the in-frame clones, and not every one. Of fewer than 500,000 clones listed, about nine tenths were seen once; the top ten hold under 4.5%. The sample consisted of peripheral blood, taken in a trial of Ad26.COV2.S vaccine versus placebo. Receptor source: a person between 18 and 59 years old who received the Ad26.COV2.S COVID-19 vaccine or a placebo.

The chain is built from TRBV5-4 and TRBJ2-5, with 7 positions matching TRBD1. CDR3 length: 14 residues. V was clipped by 4 bases and J by 2 bases; unmatched bases: 5. Germline-derived CDR1 and CDR2 are SGHNT and YYREEE (reference sequence). The CDR3 DNA reads TGTGCCAGCAGCCTACGGACAGGACAAGAGACCCAGTACTTC. This gives the protein CASSLRTGQETQYF.

J is TRBJ1-1 and V is TRBV23-1; a weak D match, TRBD1 (5 bases). TRBV23-1 is an ORF, and what it does is uncertain. The CDR3 extends over 18 amino acids. The V end lost 0 bases, the J end lost 0 bases, and 17 bases lay between the germline ends. CDR3 protein: CASSQSSCIPGVNTEAFF. CDR3 in DNA: TGCGCCAGCAGTCAATCGAGTTGCATTCCGGGGGTGAACACTGAAGCTTTCTTT.

The chain couples TRBV3-1 (or the pseudogene TRBV3-2) to TRBJ2-7; D possibly corresponds to TRBD1 (6 bases). The germline V and J ends were trimmed by 4 bases and 4 bases, with 14 bases remaining between them. The length of the CDR3 is 14 residues. The V gene's germline CDR1 is LGHDT and CDR2 YNNKEL (reference sequence). The CDR3 bases are TGTGCCAGCAGCCCACAATACAGGGCGTACGAGCAGTACTTC. As protein: CASSPQYRAYEQYF.

The rearrangement links TRBV6-1 to TRBJ1-5; perhaps TRBD1 as D (6 bases). CDR3 size: 15 residues. V shed 2 bases and J shed 9 bases, with 17 bases lying between them. The V gene's germline CDR1 is MNHNS and CDR2 SASEGT. The CDR3 DNA sequence: TGTGCCAGCAGTGAAAGGAACAGGGATCATCGGCCCCAGCATTTT. Translated: CASSERNRDHRPQHF.

V usage is TRBV7-6 and J usage is TRBJ2-1; D might be TRBD2 (6 bases). V was cut by 5 bases and J by 9 bases, with 11 bases left in between. CDR1 is SGHVS and CDR2 is FNYEAQ in the germline V gene. CDR3 length: 12 residues. CDR3: CASSPPRGEQFF. The CDR3 DNA reads as TGTGCCAGCAGCCCCCCGCGGGGTGAGCAGTTCTTC. Complete variable domain (other parts from reference TRBV7-6 and TRBJ2-1): GAGVSQSPRYKVTKRGQDVALRCDPISGHVSLYWYRQALGQGPEFLTYFNYEAQQDKSGLPNDRFSAERPEGSISTLTIQRTEQRDSAMYRCASSPPRGEQFFGPGTRLTVL.

The chain combines TRBV5-1 with TRBJ2-2, with 7 bases identical to TRBD1. J gave up 6 bases and V 3 bases, and 2 bases lay outside the gene matches. This CDR3 has 13 residues. The germline gives CDR1 SGHRS, CDR2 YFSETQ. The CDR3: CASSSGQAGELFF. As DNA, the CDR3 is TGCGCCAGCAGCTCCGGACAGGCCGGGGAGCTGTTTTTT.

This sequence joins TRBV7-9 and TRBJ2-7, with 11 bases that match TRBD2. Trimming removed 5 bases from V and 3 bases from J; junction bases left unmatched: 6. Germline values: CDR1 SEHNR, CDR2 FQNEAQ (reference sequence). This CDR3 is built from 15 residues. This chain's CDR3 is CASSRGTSGLYEQYF. The DNA for the CDR3 is TGTGCCAGCAGCCGTGGGACTAGCGGCCTCTACGAGCAGTACTTC.

The chain combines TRBV19 with TRBJ2-3; 8 bases fit TRBD1. There are 18 residues in the CDR3. J was trimmed by 3 bases and V by 3 bases; bases with no gene match: 14. The germline gives CDR1 LNHDA, CDR2 SQIVND (reference sequence). CDR3 bases: TGTGCCAGTAGTATCGCCTCAACCTGGACAGGGAGAACAGATACGCAGTATTTT. It specifies CASSIASTWTGRTDTQYF. Variable domain in full (rest from reference TRBV19 and TRBJ2-3): DGGITQSPKYLFRKEGQNVTLSCEQNLNHDAMYWYRQDPGQGLRLIYYSQIVNDFQKGDIAEGYSVSREKKESFPLTVTSAQKNPTAFYLCASSIASTWTGRTDTQYFGPGTRLTVL.

This clone was detected ten times or more. This chain joins TRBV28 and TRBJ2-7; 8 bases are a match to TRBD2. In germline, CDR1 is MDHEN, CDR2 SYDVKM. The CDR3 runs to 13 residues. The J segment lost 3 bases and the V segment lost 6 bases, leaving 4 bases of the junction unmatched. CDR3 region: CASRTTSGYEQYF. The CDR3 nucleotides read TGTGCCAGCAGAACCACTAGCGGCTACGAGCAGTACTTC.

The V gene is TRBV9, the J gene TRBJ2-3; TRBD2 agrees at 10 bases. The CDR3 loop spans 16 amino acids. Germline-derived CDR1 and CDR2 are SGDLS and YYNGEE. V lost 4 bases and J lost 0; bases outside the gene matches: 5. This chain's CDR3 is CASSQGLAYSTDTQYF. The CDR3, as DNA: TGTGCCAGCAGCCAGGGACTAGCGTACAGCACAGATACGCAGTATTTT.

The V gene is TRBV3-1 (or the pseudogene TRBV3-2), the J gene TRBJ2-7; D possibly corresponds to TRBD2 (5 bases). Germline loops: CDR1 LGHDT, CDR2 YNNKEL (reference sequence). The CDR3 is made up of 16 amino acids. Trimming removed 5 bases at V and 1 base at J, with 18 bases between. Here the CDR3 DNA reads TGTGCCAGCAGCACTCCGCGAGCGGCTAGGTCCTACGAGCAGTACTTC. It is translated as CASSTPRAARSYEQYF.

This chain uses TRBV5-5 with TRBJ1-5; D is undetermined. The CDR3 is 16 amino acids. CDR1 is SGHKS and CDR2 is YYEKEE in the germline V gene (reference sequence). The V gene lost 4 bases and the J gene lost 1 base, with 15 bases spanning the gap. CDR3 amino acids: CASSPFTGGSNQPQHF. The CDR3 DNA is TGTGCCAGCAGCCCTTTCACGGGAGGGAGCAATCAGCCCCAGCATTTT.